This passage covers 32 T cell receptor beta chains from one sample sequenced in a study of PD-1 blockade in mismatch repair-deficient tumors. Sequencing used immunoSEQ multiplex PCR; TCRdb keeps in-frame clones, though not all of them. The sample lists some 100,000 clones, 82% occurring once. Material: peripheral blood, obtained 36 weeks after starting pembrolizumab. The receptor source for this set is an adult with mismatch repair-deficient cancer.

This sequence joins TRBV9 and TRBJ2-1; TRBD1 might be the D (5 bases). In germline, CDR1 is SGDLS, CDR2 YYNGEE. This CDR3 has 14 residues. Trimming shortened V by 6 bases and J by 5 bases, and 15 bases separated the two germline ends. The CDR3 loop is CASTRQGADNEQFF. The CDR3 DNA is TGTGCCAGCACCCGGCAGGGCGCGGACAATGAGCAGTTCTTC.

This clone was recorded only once. This rearrangement joins TRBV6-7 to TRBJ1-5; no firm D call. TRBV6-7 is assigned to the ORF class and has an uncertain function. The CDR3 has 10 amino acids. The V end was cut by 7 bases, the J end by 6 bases, with 4 bases between. CDR3 nucleotides: TGTGCCAGCATGGTTCAGCCCCAGCATTTT. Amino acid sequence: CASMVQPQHF.

A word on this clone: The sample holds other DNA sequences that translate to the same CDR3. The rearrangement uses TRBV7-9 and TRBJ2-2; 10 positions agree with TRBD2. Germline loops: CDR1 SEHNR, CDR2 FQNEAQ (reference sequence). The CDR3 has 17 amino acids. Trimming removed 1 base from V and 0 bases from J; junction bases left unmatched: 2. The CDR3 bases are TGTGCCAGCAGCTTAGGGCTAGCGGGAGCGAACACCGGGGAGCTGTTTTTT. Residues: CASSLGLAGANTGELFF. The full variable domain, with the rest looked up from reference TRBV7-9 and TRBJ2-2, is DTGVSQNPRHKITKRGQNVTFRCDPISEHNRLYWYRQTLGQGPEFLTYFQNEAQLEKSRLLSDRFSAERPKGSFSTLEIQRTEQGDSAMYLCASSLGLAGANTGELFFGEGSRLTVL.

The chain couples TRBV19 to TRBJ1-1; no clear D gene. This CDR3 is built from 12 residues. Deletions cut 8 bases from V and 2 bases from J, with 9 bases between. Germline loops: CDR1 LNHDA, CDR2 SQIVND (reference sequence). CDR3 DNA: TGTGCCAGTCAAGGAGTTAACACTGAAGCTTTCTTT. It codes for CASQGVNTEAFF.

This chain links TRBV19 with TRBJ1-1, with unresolved D. Trimming took 3 bases from V and 3 from J, leaving 20 bases between them. The CDR3 loop spans 17 amino acids. Germline CDR1 is LNHDA and CDR2 is SQIVND (reference sequence). CDR3 coding DNA: TGTGCCAGTAGTATTTCGGATATGGGAGGCATCGACACTGAAGCTTTCTTT. Translating gives CASSISDMGGIDTEAFF.

V and J are TRBV5-6 and TRBJ2-1, with 9 bases aligning to TRBD1. V trimming: 0 bases; J trimming: 4 bases; junction bases outside the gene matches: 2. CDR1 and CDR2 from the germline V gene are SGHDT and YYEEEE. This CDR3 has 15 residues. CDR3 in amino acids: CASSLDRGPYNEQFF. CDR3 DNA: TGTGCCAGCAGCTTGGACAGGGGGCCGTACAATGAGCAGTTCTTC.

The chain is built from TRBV6-5 and TRBJ2-1; D tentatively reads TRBD1 or TRBD2 (5 bases each). This CDR3 spans 16 amino acids. Deletions cut 1 base from V and 5 bases from J, with 15 bases between. Germline assignment: CDR1 MNHEY and CDR2 SVGAGI. As DNA, the CDR3 is TGTGCCAGCAGTTACTTCCGCCGAGGGACCAACAATGAGCAGTTCTTC. This encodes CASSYFRRGTNNEQFF.

The CDR3 DNA follows: TGCGCCAGCAGCTTGGCACCGGTTGATACGCAGTATTTT. Its protein product is CASSLAPVDTQYF. The V gene is TRBV5-1, the J gene TRBJ2-3; no clear D. Trimming took off 0 bases at V and 6 bases at J, with 8 bases between the two ends. This CDR3 is built from 13 residues. Germline values: CDR1 SGHRS, CDR2 YFSETQ.

This sequence joins TRBV18 and TRBJ2-1, with 7 bases aligning to TRBD1. V lost 3 bases to trimming and J lost 8 bases; unmatched junction nucleotides: 13. The CDR3 is made up of 16 amino acids. The germline CDR1 and CDR2 sequences are KGHSH and LQKENI. CDR3 bases: TGTGCCAGCTCACCCAGGACAGGACGACGTAGCGATGAGCAGTTCTTC. Translating it yields CASSPRTGRRSDEQFF.

V and J are TRBV6-1 and TRBJ2-1; possibly TRBD1 for D (6 bases). The V and J ends lost 10 bases and 0 bases respectively, with 16 bases between them. Per germline, CDR1 MNHNS and CDR2 SASEGT. The CDR3 is 15 residues long. The CDR3 loop reads CATRPARGSYNEQFF. For the CDR3, the DNA is TGTGCCACCCGGCCCGCCAGGGGCTCCTACAATGAGCAGTTCTTC.

J is TRBJ2-1 and V is TRBV21-1; the table's TRBD1 call for D was not verified on the DNA. TRBV21-1 is a pseudogene segment. The CDR3 sequence is 13 residues long. The CDR3 loop is CASRATGGLKQFF. The CDR3 coding sequence is TGTGCCAGCAGAGCCACAGGGGGCTTGAAGCAGTTCTTC.

The chain combines TRBV25-1 with TRBJ2-1; TRBD2 agrees at 9 bases. This CDR3 has 11 amino acids. CDR1 is MGHDK and CDR2 is SYGVNS in the germline V gene. CDR3 sequence (DNA): TGTATGGGCGGGAGGGGGAATGAGCAGTTCTTC. Amino acids: CMGGRGNEQFF.

The rearrangement links TRBV2 to TRBJ1-2, with D perhaps matching TRBD1 (5 bases). Trimming pared 5 bases from V and 7 bases from J, leaving 11 bases between. The CDR3 has 12 residues. Germline CDR1 and CDR2: SNHLY and FYNNEI. The CDR3 sequence is CASSPDGGGYTF. CDR3 nucleotide sequence: TGTGCCAGCAGTCCGGACGGGGGTGGCTACACCTTC.

V is TRBV10-1 and J is TRBJ2-7, with 8 bases identical to TRBD2. The trim removed 7 bases at V and 5 bases at J, leaving 16 bases unmatched. Germline V gene data show CDR1 as WNHNN and CDR2 as SYGVQD (reference sequence). This CDR3 is 16 amino acids long. CDR3 DNA: TGCGCCAGCATGGAGCGGGGGCCCGGAAAGCTCCACGAGCAGTACTTC. Protein sequence: CASMERGPGKLHEQYF.

This clone was seen a handful of times. V gene TRBV19 combines with J gene TRBJ1-5; no clear D. The CDR3 is 18 amino acids. Germline V gene lookup returns CDR1 LNHDA and CDR2 SQIVND (reference sequence). Trimming left V 2 bases short and J 0 bases short, with 17 bases between. The CDR3 reads CASSIFGPIKYSNQPQHF. CDR3 nucleotides: TGTGCCAGTAGTATATTCGGCCCGATTAAGTATAGCAATCAGCCCCAGCATTTT.

The V and J genes are TRBV28 and TRBJ1-5; TRBD1 is a possible D gene (6 bases). CDR1 is MDHEN and CDR2 is SYDVKM in the germline V gene. The CDR3 has 16 amino acids. V lost 5 bases to trimming and J lost 6 bases, with 20 bases between them. CDR3 DNA: TGTGCCAGCAGTCGATCCCGGGACAACTCTGGTCAGCCCCAGCATTTT. The encoded protein is CASSRSRDNSGQPQHF.

The chain employs TRBV7-2 and TRBJ2-2; 12 bases agree with TRBD1. Trimming removed 1 base from V and 4 bases from J; junction bases left unmatched: 1. Germline CDR1 SGHTA, CDR2 FQGNSA. The CDR3 covers 16 residues. CDR3 nucleotide sequence: TGTGCCAGCAGCTTAGAGGGACAGGGGGCCACCGGGGAGCTGTTTTTT. It specifies CASSLEGQGATGELFF. Based on the CDR3 plus reference TRBV7-2 and TRBJ2-2, the full variable domain is GAGVSQSPSNKVTEKGKDVELRCDPISGHTALYWYRQSLGQGLEFLIYFQGNSAPDKSGLPSDRFSAERTGGSVSTLTIQRTQQEDSAVYLCASSLEGQGATGELFFGEGSRLTVL.

The V call is TRBV5-8, the J call TRBJ2-5; D not certain. The V gene's germline CDR1 is SGHTS and CDR2 YDEGEE. This CDR3 has 15 amino acids. The ends were cut back, 1 base at V and 1 base at J, with 11 bases in the middle. CDR3 loop: CASSLTSAVQETQYF. CDR3 nucleotides: TGTGCCAGCAGCTTGACATCCGCGGTCCAAGAGACCCAGTACTTC.

The rearrangement links TRBV5-4 to TRBJ2-1, with 7 bases aligning to TRBD2. Trimming took 4 bases from V and 6 from J; bases not matched to a gene: 4. The CDR3 runs 13 residues. Germline loops: CDR1 SGHNT, CDR2 YYREEE (reference sequence). The CDR3 nucleotides read TGTGCCAGCAGCACCGGGACTACCAATGAGCAGTTCTTC. Translating gives CASSTGTTNEQFF.

The chain employs TRBV11-2 and TRBJ2-1; 7 bases match TRBD2. Germline V gene lookup returns CDR1 SGHAT and CDR2 FQNNGV. With 8 bases clipped from V and 8 bases from J, the junction kept 15 bases outside the gene matches. The CDR3 runs 15 residues. Written as DNA, the CDR3 is TGTGCCAGCGGCGCTACTAGCGCCCCGGGGGATGAGCAGTTCTTC. Its translation: CASGATSAPGDEQFF.

On this clone: Germline and junction disagree at one end, which may indicate a read error. The rearrangement links TRBV7-7 to TRBJ2-3, with a weak D call TRBD2 (5 bases). Germline loops: CDR1 SSHAT, CDR2 FNYEAQ (reference sequence). There are 14 residues in the CDR3. The CDR3 protein is CASSLAIDTDTQYF. CDR3 in DNA: TGTGCTAGCAGCTTAGCGATTGATACAGATACGCAGTATTTT.

The gene calls are TRBV7-2 and TRBJ2-4; the D is unclear. The CDR3 runs 16 residues. Per germline, CDR1 SGHTA and CDR2 FQGNSA. V was cut by 3 bases and J by 3 bases, with 15 bases left in between. The CDR3 nucleotides are TGTGCCAGCAGCTTTGAACGGGCTAGATTCAAAAACATTCAGTACTTC. Translating it yields CASSFERARFKNIQYF.

The chain joins TRBV27 to TRBJ1-2; D is perhaps TRBD1 (5 bases). The germline V gene has CDR1 MNHEY and CDR2 SMNVEV (reference sequence). This CDR3 is 15 amino acids long. V shed 5 bases and J shed 4 bases, with 17 bases lying between them. CDR3 protein: CASSRWGGESYGYTF. CDR3 DNA sequence: TGTGCCAGCAGTCGCTGGGGAGGGGAGAGCTATGGCTACACCTTC.

The chain has TRBV30 and TRBJ2-5; 8 positions agree with TRBD1. Germline V gene data show CDR1 as GTSNPN and CDR2 as SVGIG (reference sequence). The ends lost 0 bases at V and 5 bases at J; junction bases unmatched: 2. The CDR3 length is 13 residues. CDR3 bases: TGTGCCTGGAGTGTGCAGGGGGCTGAGACCCAGTACTTC. Protein sequence: CAWSVQGAETQYF.

The chain uses TRBV7-9 and TRBJ1-4, with D tentatively TRBD1 (6 bases). The germline V gene encodes CDR1 SEHNR and CDR2 FQNEAQ (reference sequence). The CDR3 spans 14 residues. The ends were cut back, 5 bases at V and 8 bases at J, with 15 bases in the middle. CDR3 sequence: CASSPMGGWEKLFF. CDR3 DNA: TGTGCCAGCAGCCCAATGGGGGGCTGGGAAAAACTGTTTTTT.

CDR3 residues: CASSLGQGLGYEQYF. DNA for the CDR3: TGTGCCAGCAGTCTGGGACAGGGGCTAGGCTACGAGCAGTACTTC. The chain joins TRBV27 to TRBJ2-7; 10 bases are a match to TRBD1. CDR1 and CDR2 from the germline V gene are MNHEY and SMNVEV (reference sequence). This CDR3 has 15 residues. The J segment lost 3 bases and the V segment lost 5 bases, leaving 7 bases of the junction unmatched.

V usage is TRBV7-9 and J usage is TRBJ1-3; possible D gene TRBD1, 5 bases. CDR3 length: 14 residues. The V gene's germline CDR1 is SEHNR and CDR2 FQNEAQ (reference sequence). Trimming took off 4 bases at V and 0 bases at J, with 7 bases between the two ends. The CDR3 sequence: CASSSGGSGNTIYF. Written as DNA, the CDR3 is TGTGCCAGCAGCTCGGGGGGCTCTGGAAACACCATATATTTT.

CDR3 region: CASGLVTADNTGELFF. For the CDR3, the DNA is TGTGCTAGTGGTTTGGTTACGGCAGACAACACCGGGGAGCTGTTTTTT. The rearrangement uses TRBV12-5 and TRBJ2-2; D uncertain. V shed 0 bases and J shed 2 bases, with 10 bases lying between them. The CDR3 contains 16 residues. Germline-derived CDR1 and CDR2 are LGHNT and FRNRAP.

This clone was seen only once. This chain uses TRBV6-1 with TRBJ2-5; possibly TRBD1 for D (5 bases). Germline CDR1 MNHNS, CDR2 SASEGT. The CDR3 is 15 residues long. Trimming took 2 bases from V and 2 from J, leaving 12 bases between them. The CDR3 here is CASSEQGRGQETQYF. The CDR3 nucleotides are TGTGCCAGCAGTGAACAGGGTAGGGGACAAGAGACCCAGTACTTC.

The CDR3 sequence is CASKTLYEQYF. In nucleotides, the CDR3 is TGTGCCAGCAAAACTTTGTACGAGCAGTACTTC. The rearrangement joins TRBV6-5 to TRBJ2-7; the D is unclear. The V end lost 7 bases, the J end lost 4 bases, and 8 bases lay between the germline ends. Per germline, CDR1 MNHEY and CDR2 SVGAGI. This CDR3 contains 11 residues.

As regards this clone: The same CDR3 can be traced to other DNA sequences in this sample. The genes are TRBV14 and TRBJ1-2; TRBD1 might be the D (5 bases). Germline assignment: CDR1 SGHDN and CDR2 FVKESK. The CDR3 covers 14 residues. Trimming took 0 bases from V and 8 from J, leaving 13 bases between them. CDR3 nucleotides: TGTGCCAGCAGCCAAGACCGGGGGGGTGGCGGCTACACCTTC. Its protein is CASSQDRGGGGYTF.

This clone was found many times. The CDR3 carries no conserved terminal phenylalanine or tryptophan, so it likely arises from a read error. Because the CDR3's place on the DNA is in doubt, the DNA is left out and the CDR3 is given as listed by TCRdb. The chain carries TRBV20-1 and TRBJ1-5; TRBD1, the table's D call, was not compared with the DNA. The germline V gene has CDR1 DFQATT and CDR2 SNEGSKA (reference sequence). The CDR3 is made up of 9 amino acids, end residues included. CDR3 in amino acids: CSARTGPAR.